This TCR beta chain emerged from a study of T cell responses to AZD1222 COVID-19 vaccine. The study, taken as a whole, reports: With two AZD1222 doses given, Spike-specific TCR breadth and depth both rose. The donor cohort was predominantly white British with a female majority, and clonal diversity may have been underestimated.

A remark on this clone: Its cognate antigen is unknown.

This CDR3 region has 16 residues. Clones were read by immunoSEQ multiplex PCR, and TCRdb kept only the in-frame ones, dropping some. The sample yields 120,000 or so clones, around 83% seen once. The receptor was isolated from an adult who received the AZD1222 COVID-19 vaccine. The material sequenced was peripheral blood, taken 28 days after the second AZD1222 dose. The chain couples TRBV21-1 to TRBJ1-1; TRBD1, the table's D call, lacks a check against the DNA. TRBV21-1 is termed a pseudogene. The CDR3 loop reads CASSVRDRGGTTEAFF. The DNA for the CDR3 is TGTGCCAGCAGCGTCCGGGACAGGGGAGGTACCACTGAAGCTTTCTTT.